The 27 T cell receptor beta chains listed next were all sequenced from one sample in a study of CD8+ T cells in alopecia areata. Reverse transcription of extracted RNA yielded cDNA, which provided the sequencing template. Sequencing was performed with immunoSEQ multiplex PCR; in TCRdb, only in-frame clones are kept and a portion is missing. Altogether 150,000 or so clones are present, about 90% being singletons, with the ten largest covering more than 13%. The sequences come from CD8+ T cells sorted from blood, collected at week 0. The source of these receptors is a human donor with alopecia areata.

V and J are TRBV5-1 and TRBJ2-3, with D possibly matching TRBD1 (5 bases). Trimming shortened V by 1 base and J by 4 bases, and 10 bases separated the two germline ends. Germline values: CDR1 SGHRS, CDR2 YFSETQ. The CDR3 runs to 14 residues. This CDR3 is CASSLRQGSDTQYF. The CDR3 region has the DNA TGCGCCAGCAGCTTGAGGCAGGGCTCAGATACGCAGTATTTT.

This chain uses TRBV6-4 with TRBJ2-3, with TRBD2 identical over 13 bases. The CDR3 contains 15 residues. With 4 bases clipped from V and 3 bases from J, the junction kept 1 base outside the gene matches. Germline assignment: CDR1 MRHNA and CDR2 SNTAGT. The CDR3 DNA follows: TGTGCCAGCAGTGGACTAGCGGGAGGTACAGATACGCAGTATTTT. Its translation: CASSGLAGGTDTQYF.

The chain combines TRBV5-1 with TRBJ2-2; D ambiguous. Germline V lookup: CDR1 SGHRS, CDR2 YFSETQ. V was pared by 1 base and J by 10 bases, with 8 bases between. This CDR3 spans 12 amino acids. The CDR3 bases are TGCGCCAGCAGCTTGTTTGGAGAGGAGCTGTTTTTT. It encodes CASSLFGEELFF.

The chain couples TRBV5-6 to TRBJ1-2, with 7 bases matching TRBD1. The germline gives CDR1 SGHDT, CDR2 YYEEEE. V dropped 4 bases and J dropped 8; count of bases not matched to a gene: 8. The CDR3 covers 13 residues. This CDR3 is CASSLLTGEGYTF. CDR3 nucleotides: TGTGCCAGCAGCCTCCTAACAGGGGAGGGCTACACCTTC.

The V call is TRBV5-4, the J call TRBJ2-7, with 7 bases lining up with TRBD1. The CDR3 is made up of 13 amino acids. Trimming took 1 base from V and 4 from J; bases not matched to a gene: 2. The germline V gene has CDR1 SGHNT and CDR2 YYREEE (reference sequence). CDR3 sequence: CASSLSQGYEQYF. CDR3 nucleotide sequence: TGTGCCAGCAGCTTGTCACAGGGGTACGAGCAGTACTTC.

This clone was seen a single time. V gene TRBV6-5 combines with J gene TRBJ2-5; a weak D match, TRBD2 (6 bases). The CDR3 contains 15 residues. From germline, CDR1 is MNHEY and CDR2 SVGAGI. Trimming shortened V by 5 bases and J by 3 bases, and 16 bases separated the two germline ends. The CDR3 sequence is CASSPGLIEKETQYF. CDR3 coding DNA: TGTGCCAGCAGTCCGGGACTCATTGAAAAAGAGACCCAGTACTTC.

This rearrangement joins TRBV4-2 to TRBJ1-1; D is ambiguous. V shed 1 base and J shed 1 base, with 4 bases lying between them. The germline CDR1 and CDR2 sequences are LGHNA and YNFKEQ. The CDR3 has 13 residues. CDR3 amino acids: CASSQVENTEAFF. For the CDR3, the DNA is TGTGCCAGCAGCCAAGTGGAGAACACTGAAGCTTTCTTT.

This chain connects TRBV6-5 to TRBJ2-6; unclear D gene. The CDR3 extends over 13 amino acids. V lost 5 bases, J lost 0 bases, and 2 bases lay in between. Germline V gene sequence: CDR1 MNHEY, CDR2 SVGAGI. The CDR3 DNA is TGTGCCAGCAGTAGCTCTGGGGCCAACGTCCTGACTTTC. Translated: CASSSSGANVLTF.

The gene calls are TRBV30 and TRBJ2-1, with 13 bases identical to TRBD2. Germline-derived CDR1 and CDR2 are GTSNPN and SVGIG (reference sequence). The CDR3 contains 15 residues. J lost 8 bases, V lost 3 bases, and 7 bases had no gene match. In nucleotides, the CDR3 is TGTGCCTGGAGCGCAGGGACTAGCGGGATCGATGAGCAGTTCTTC. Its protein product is CAWSAGTSGIDEQFF.

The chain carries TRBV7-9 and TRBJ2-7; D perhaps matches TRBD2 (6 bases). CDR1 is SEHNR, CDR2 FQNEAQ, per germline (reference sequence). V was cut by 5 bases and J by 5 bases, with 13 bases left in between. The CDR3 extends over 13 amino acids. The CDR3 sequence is CASSPGLLNEQYF. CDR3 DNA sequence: TGTGCCAGCAGCCCGGGACTGCTGAACGAGCAGTACTTC. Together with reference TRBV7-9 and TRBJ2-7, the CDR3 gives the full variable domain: DTGVSQNPRHKITKRGQNVTFRCDPISEHNRLYWYRQTLGQGPEFLTYFQNEAQLEKSRLLSDRFSAERPKGSFSTLEIQRTEQGDSAMYLCASSPGLLNEQYFGPGTRLTVT.

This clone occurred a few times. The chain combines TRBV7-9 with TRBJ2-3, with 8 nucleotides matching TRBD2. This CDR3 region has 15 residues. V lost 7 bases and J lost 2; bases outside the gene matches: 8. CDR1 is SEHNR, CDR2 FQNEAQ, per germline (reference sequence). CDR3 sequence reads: CASTQTSGYTDTQYF. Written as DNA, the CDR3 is TGTGCCAGCACCCAAACTAGCGGATACACAGATACGCAGTATTTT.

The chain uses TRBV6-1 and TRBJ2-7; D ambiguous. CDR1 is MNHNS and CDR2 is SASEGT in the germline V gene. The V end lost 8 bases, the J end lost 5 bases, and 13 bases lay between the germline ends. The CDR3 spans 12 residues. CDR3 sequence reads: CASRASVDEQYF. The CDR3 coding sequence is TGTGCCAGCCGGGCCAGCGTCGACGAGCAGTACTTC.

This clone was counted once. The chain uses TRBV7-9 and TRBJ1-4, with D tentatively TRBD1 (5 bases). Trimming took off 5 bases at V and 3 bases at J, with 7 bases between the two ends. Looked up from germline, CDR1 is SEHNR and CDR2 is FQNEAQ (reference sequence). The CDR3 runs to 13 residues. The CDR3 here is CASSPGSNEKLFF. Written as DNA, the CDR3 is TGTGCCAGCAGCCCAGGGTCTAATGAAAAACTGTTTTTT.

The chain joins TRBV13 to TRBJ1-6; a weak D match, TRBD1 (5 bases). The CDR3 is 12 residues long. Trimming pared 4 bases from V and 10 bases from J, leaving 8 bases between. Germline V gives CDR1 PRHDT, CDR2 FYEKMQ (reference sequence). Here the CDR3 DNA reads TGTGCCAGCAGCTGGACACAGTCACCCCTCCACTTT. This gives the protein CASSWTQSPLHF.

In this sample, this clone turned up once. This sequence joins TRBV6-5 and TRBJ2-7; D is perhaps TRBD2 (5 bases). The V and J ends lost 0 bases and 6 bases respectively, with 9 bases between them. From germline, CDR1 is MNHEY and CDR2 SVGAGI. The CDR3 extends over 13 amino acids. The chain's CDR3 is CASSYSIRGEQYF. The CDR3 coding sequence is TGTGCCAGCAGTTACTCGATCCGGGGCGAGCAGTACTTC.

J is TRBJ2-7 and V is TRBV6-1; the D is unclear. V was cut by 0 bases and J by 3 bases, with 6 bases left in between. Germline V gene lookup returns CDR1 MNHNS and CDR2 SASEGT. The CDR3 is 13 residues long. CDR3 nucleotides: TGTGCCAGCAGTGAAGCGCTGTACTACGAGCAGTACTTC. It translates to CASSEALYYEQYF.

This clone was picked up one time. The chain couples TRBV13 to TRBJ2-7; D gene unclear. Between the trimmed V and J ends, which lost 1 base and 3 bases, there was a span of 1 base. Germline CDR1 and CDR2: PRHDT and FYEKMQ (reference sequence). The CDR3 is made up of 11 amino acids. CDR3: CASSLDYEQYF. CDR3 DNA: TGTGCCAGCAGCTTAGACTACGAGCAGTACTTC.

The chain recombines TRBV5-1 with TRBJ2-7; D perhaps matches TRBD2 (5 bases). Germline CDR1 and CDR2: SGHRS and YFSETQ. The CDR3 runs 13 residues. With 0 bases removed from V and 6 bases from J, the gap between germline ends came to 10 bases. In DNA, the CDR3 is TGCGCCAGCAGCTTGGGCGCGGGCGGCGAGCAGTACTTC. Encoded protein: CASSLGAGGEQYF.

CDR3 loop: CASSAGPYEQYF. The CDR3 nucleotides are TGTGCCAGCTCGGCGGGACCCTACGAGCAGTACTTC. The chain combines TRBV7-9 with TRBJ2-7, with D perhaps matching TRBD2 (6 bases). The CDR3 is 12 amino acids. CDR1 and CDR2 (germline): SEHNR, FQNEAQ (reference sequence). The V and J ends lost 8 bases and 2 bases respectively, with 10 bases between them.

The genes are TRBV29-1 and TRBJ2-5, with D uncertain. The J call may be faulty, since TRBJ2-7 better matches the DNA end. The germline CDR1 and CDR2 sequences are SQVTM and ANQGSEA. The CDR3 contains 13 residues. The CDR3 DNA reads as TGCAGCGTTGAGGGTCCCGGGTACCACGAGCAGTACTTC. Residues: CSVEGPGYHEQYF.

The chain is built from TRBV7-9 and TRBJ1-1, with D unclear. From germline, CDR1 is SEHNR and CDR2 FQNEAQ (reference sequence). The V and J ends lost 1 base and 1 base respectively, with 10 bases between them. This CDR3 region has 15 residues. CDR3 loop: CASSLGGNPNTEAFF. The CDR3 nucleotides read TGTGCCAGCAGCTTAGGGGGAAACCCGAACACTGAAGCTTTCTTT.

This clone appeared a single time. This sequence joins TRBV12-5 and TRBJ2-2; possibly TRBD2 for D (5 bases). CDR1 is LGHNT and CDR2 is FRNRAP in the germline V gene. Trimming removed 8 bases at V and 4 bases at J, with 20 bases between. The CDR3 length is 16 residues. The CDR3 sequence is CASRSDFPFGTGELFF. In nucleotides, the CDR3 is TGTGCTAGTCGCTCGGACTTCCCCTTTGGCACCGGGGAGCTGTTTTTT.

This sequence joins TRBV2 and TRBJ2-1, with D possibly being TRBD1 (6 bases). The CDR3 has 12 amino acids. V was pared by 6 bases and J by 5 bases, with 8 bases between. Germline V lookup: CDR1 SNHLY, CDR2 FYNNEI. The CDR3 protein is CASRGAHNEQFF. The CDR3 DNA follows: TGTGCCAGCAGGGGGGCCCACAATGAGCAGTTCTTC.

The DNA for the CDR3 is TGTGCCAGCAGCTTAGACATGACCCTCTACAATGAGCAGTTCTTC. The encoded protein is CASSLDMTLYNEQFF. The chain combines TRBV7-2 with TRBJ2-1; D is ambiguous. CDR3 size: 15 residues. The V end was cut by 1 base, the J end by 3 bases, with 10 bases between. Germline V CDR1 and CDR2: SGHTA, FQGNSA.

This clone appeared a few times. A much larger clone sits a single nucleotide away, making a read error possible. CDR3 in amino acids: CASSDGADTGELFF. In DNA form, the CDR3 reads TGTGCCAGCAGTGACGGGGCGGACACCGGGGAGCTGTTTTTT. The rearrangement links TRBV6-4 to TRBJ2-2; weak D call: TRBD1 (5 bases). V lost 2 bases and J lost 3, with 7 bases in between. This CDR3 is built from 14 residues. The germline V gene encodes CDR1 MRHNA and CDR2 SNTAGT.

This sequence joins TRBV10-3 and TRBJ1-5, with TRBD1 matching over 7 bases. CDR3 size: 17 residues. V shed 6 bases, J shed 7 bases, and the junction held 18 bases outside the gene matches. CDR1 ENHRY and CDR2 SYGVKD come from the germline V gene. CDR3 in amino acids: CAISNPLTGEDWQPQHF. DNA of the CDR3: TGTGCCATCAGCAACCCTCTTACAGGGGAAGACTGGCAGCCCCAGCATTTT.

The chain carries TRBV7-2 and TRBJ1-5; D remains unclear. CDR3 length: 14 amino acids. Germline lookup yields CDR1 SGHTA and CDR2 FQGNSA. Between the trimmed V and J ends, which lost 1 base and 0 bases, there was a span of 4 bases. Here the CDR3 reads CASSLDGSNQPQHF. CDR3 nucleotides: TGTGCCAGCAGCTTAGACGGTAGCAATCAGCCCCAGCATTTT.